The clone carrying this TCR beta chain came up a few times. Researchers took RNA transcripts and amplified the TCR beta CDR3 regions from them. HTBI primers were used for first-round RT-PCR of the TCR CDR3. From the multiplex PCR reads, TCRdb called clonotypes with MiXCR, one entry per CDR3 protein. The sample lists about 610,000 distinct CDR3 sequences; roughly 15% were seen once. The sample originates from a study of T cells in Graves' hyperthyroidism and ophthalmopathy. Ophthalmopathy patients showed a Clinical Activity Score of at least 3, NOSPECS grade of at least 4 and duration under 3 months. The sequencing input was blood. This TCR derives from a woman between 40 and 50 years old with Graves' ophthalmopathy.

CDR3 protein: CASSNRDPIQGELFF. The CDR3 DNA is TGTGCCAGCAGTAATCGGGACCCGATTCAAGGGGAGCTGTTTTTT. The rearrangement links TRBV6-2 or TRBV6-3 to TRBJ2-2, with D perhaps matching TRBD1 or TRBD2 (5 bases each). V gave up 5 bases and J gave up 8 bases, with 18 bases separating them. This CDR3 has 15 amino acids. CDR1 and CDR2 from the germline V gene are MNHEY and SVGEGT.